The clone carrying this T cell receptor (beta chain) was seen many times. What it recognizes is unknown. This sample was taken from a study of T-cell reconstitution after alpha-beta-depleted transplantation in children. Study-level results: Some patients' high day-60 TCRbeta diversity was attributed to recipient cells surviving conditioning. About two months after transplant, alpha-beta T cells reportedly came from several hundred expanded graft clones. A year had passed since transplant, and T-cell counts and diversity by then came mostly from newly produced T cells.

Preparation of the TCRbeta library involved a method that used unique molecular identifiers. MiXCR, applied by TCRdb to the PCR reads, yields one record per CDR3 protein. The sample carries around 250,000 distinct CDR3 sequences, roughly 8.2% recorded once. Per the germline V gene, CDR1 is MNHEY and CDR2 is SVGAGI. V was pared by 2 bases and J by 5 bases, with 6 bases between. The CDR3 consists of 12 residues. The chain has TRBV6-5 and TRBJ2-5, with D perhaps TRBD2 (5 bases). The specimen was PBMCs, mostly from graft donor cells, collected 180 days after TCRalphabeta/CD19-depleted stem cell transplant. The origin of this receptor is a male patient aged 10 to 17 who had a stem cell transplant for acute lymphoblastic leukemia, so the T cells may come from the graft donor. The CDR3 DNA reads TGTGCCAGCAGTTACGAGGGCGAGACCCAGTACTTC. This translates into CASSYEGETQYF.